These T cell receptor beta chains were read from a single sample in a study of long-term antiretroviral therapy in people with HIV. The method was immunoSEQ multiplex PCR; TCRdb's version includes in-frame clones alone and lacks a portion of them. The profile shows about 43,000 clones, approximately 86% of them singletons. The specimen comprised unsorted PBMCs, sampled 0.1 years before starting antiretroviral therapy. These receptors all stem from a woman between 45 and 65 years old with HIV. CDR3s include the opening cysteine and the closing phenylalanine or tryptophan. D genes are given only for firm matches. Clone size is not always given. Where it is, it says once, few, many or a class for expanded clones.

j_gene,d_gene,abundance,v_gene,CDR3nt,CDR3aa
TRBJ2-5,NA,once,TRBV5-1,TGCGCCAGCAGCTTGGTGGGGGTACAAGAGACCCAGTACTTC,CASSLVGVQETQYF
TRBJ1-1,NA,NA,TRBV7-8,TGTGCCAGCAGCTTAGCAGGGGGACCCACTGAAGCTTTCTTT,CASSLAGGPTEAFF
TRBJ1-2,TRBD1,NA,TRBV5-8,TGTGCCAGCAGCTTGGGAATGGACAGGGGAAGCAACTATGGCTACACCTTC,CASSLGMDRGSNYGYTF
TRBJ1-4,NA,few,TRBV5-4,TGTGCCAGCAGCTTGGGAGGGTTTAATGAAAAACTGTTTTTT,CASSLGGFNEKLFF
TRBJ1-1,NA,NA,TRBV5-6,TGTGCCAGCAGCCCACAATCGGGGAGGGCCACTGAAGCTTTCTTT,CASSPQSGRATEAFF
TRBJ2-5,NA,NA,TRBV19,TGTGCCAGTAGCAATGAAAAAGAGACCCAGTACTTC,CASSNEKETQYF
TRBJ1-5,TRBD1,NA,TRBV30,TGTGCCTGGGGGACAGGGTTTAATCAGCCCCAGCATTTT,CAWGTGFNQPQHF
TRBJ1-1,NA,NA,TRBV6-1,TGTGCCAGCAAGGCAGGGAGGGGGACTGAAGCTTTCTTT,CASKAGRGTEAFF
TRBJ2-5,NA,NA,TRBV4-1,TGCGCCAGCAGCCAAGATGGACGGGAAAAAGAGACCCAGTACTTC,CASSQDGREKETQYF
TRBJ2-1,TRBD2,medium-sized,TRBV6-1,TGTGCCAGCAGTGAAGACCCTGGGACTAGCGGGGTCAATGAGCAGTTCTTC,CASSEDPGTSGVNEQFF
TRBJ1-1,NA,NA,TRBV5-1,TGCGCCAGCAGCTCGCAGGGTAGCGGCCCGAACACTGAAGCTTTCTTT,CASSSQGSGPNTEAFF
TRBJ2-1,TRBD1,NA,TRBV7-2,TGTGCCAGCAGCTTAAGAGGGGGCATATCCTACAATGAGCAGTTCTTC,CASSLRGGISYNEQFF
TRBJ2-3,NA,NA,TRBV5-1,TGCGCCAGCAGCCGAACGGGGGTTCCTAGCACAGATACGCAGTATTTT,CASSRTGVPSTDTQYF
TRBJ1-2,NA,NA,TRBV25-1,TGTGCCAGCAGGGGGGCTGACAGGTTCTCCAACTATGGCTACACCTTC,CASRGADRFSNYGYTF
TRBJ2-7,NA,NA,TRBV7-9,TGTGCCAGCAGCTTACTAGGGACTCCAGCCTACGAGCAGTACTTC,CASSLLGTPAYEQYF
TRBJ1-2,TRBD1,NA,TRBV9,TGTGCCAGCAGCGTAGCGGGACAGGGTATGGATGGCTACACCTTC,CASSVAGQGMDGYTF
TRBJ1-1,NA,NA,TRBV7-2,TGTGCCAGCAGCTTAGGGGATAGGGGAGTTTGGACTGAAGCTTTCTTT,CASSLGDRGVWTEAFF
TRBJ1-1,NA,NA,TRBV5-4,TGTGCCAGCAGACCCAACCCGGGACGGATGAACACTGAAGCTTTCTTT,CASRPNPGRMNTEAFF
TRBJ2-1,NA,NA,TRBV5-6,TGTGCCAGCAGCTTTCTTCCCCTACGGGACAATGAGCAGTTCTTC,CASSFLPLRDNEQFF
TRBJ1-1,NA,NA,TRBV11-3,TGTGCCAGCAGCTTTGGGCCAGGCTATGAAGCTTTCTTT,CASSFGPGYEAFF
TRBJ1-1,NA,NA,TRBV21-1,TGTGCCAGCAGTCCAACAACAGGTCGGTGGACTGAAGCTTTCTTT,CASSPTTGRWTEAFF
TRBJ2-7,NA,few,TRBV27,TGTGCCAGCAGTTTCCAGGGAGGCGAGCAGTACTTC,CASSFQGGEQYF
TRBJ2-1,NA,NA,TRBV15,TGTGCCACCAGCAGAGATTCGGGCAGGGATGAGCAGTTCTTC,CATSRDSGRDEQFF
TRBJ2-7,NA,once,TRBV9,TGTGCCAGCAGCGTTTCTGCAGGGCTCCCCTCCTACGAGCAGTACTTC,CASSVSAGLPSYEQYF
TRBJ2-3,TRBD1,NA,TRBV27,TGTGCCAGCAGTTTAGGACAGGGCACAGATACGCAGTATTTT,CASSLGQGTDTQYF
TRBJ2-3,NA,NA,TRBV10-2,TGCGCCAGCAGTGAGTCGATGGGGGCGCTTCCCCCAGATACGCAGTATTTT,CASSESMGALPPDTQYF
TRBJ2-5,TRBD1,NA,TRBV6-6,TGTGCCAGCAGTTACGGACAGGGGTCAGGGGAGACCCAGTACTTC,CASSYGQGSGETQYF
TRBJ1-6,NA,few,TRBV5-8,TGTGCCAGCAGCTTGGTCCAGGGGAGTTATAATTCACCCCTCCACTTT,CASSLVQGSYNSPLHF